Following are 8 T cell receptor beta chains from one sample sequenced in a study of cytomegalovirus exposure and HLA in healthy donors. Clones were sequenced by immunoSEQ multiplex PCR, and TCRdb holds only the in-frame ones, with some missing. Here the sample spans about 170,000 clones, around nine tenths being singletons. Sequenced: PBMCs. Receptors were obtained from a woman younger than 45 in good health and CMV-seronegative.

The chain carries TRBV14 and TRBJ1-2; TRBD1 aligns across 7 bases. The CDR3 has 14 amino acids. Trimming removed 6 bases from V and 6 bases from J; junction bases left unmatched: 10. Germline V gene sequence: CDR1 SGHDN, CDR2 FVKESK. In nucleotides, the CDR3 is TGTGCCAGCAGTCGATGGGACAGTATACATGGCTACACCTTC. It codes for CASSRWDSIHGYTF.

This clone was seen only once. The chain couples TRBV5-1 to TRBJ2-2; perhaps TRBD2 as D (5 bases). Between the trimmed V and J ends, which lost 0 bases and 6 bases, there was a span of 9 bases. The CDR3 runs 14 residues. Per germline, CDR1 SGHRS and CDR2 YFSETQ. CDR3 nucleotide sequence: TGCGCCAGCAGCTTGGCGGGGTTTGCCGGGGAGCTGTTTTTT. Amino acid sequence: CASSLAGFAGELFF.

CDR3 sequence: CASSLVARGLAGGRSYEQYF. Here the CDR3 DNA reads TGTGCCAGCAGTTTAGTAGCTAGGGGGCTAGCGGGGGGACGCTCCTACGAGCAGTACTTC. The chain has TRBV27 and TRBJ2-7; 11 nucleotides align to TRBD2. Germline CDR1 and CDR2: MNHEY and SMNVEV (reference sequence). The ends lost 2 bases at V and 0 bases at J; junction bases unmatched: 15. The CDR3 is 20 residues long.

The rearrangement uses TRBV6-1 and TRBJ1-1, with 9 nucleotides matching TRBD1. J was trimmed by 1 base and V by 7 bases; bases with no gene match: 7. This CDR3 contains 15 residues. Germline CDR1 MNHNS, CDR2 SASEGT. The CDR3 DNA sequence: TGTGCCAGCAAACGGGACAGGGCGAGGAACACTGAAGCTTTCTTT. This codes for CASKRDRARNTEAFF.

This clone was recorded once. The chain is built from TRBV30 and TRBJ2-7; possibly TRBD2 for D (5 bases). Trimming left V 3 bases short and J 5 bases short, with 11 bases between. The CDR3 is 12 amino acids. Per the germline V gene, CDR1 is GTSNPN and CDR2 is SVGIG (reference sequence). CDR3 protein: CAWRGSWDEQYF. For the CDR3, the DNA is TGTGCCTGGAGGGGGAGCTGGGACGAGCAGTACTTC.

The V call is TRBV19, the J call TRBJ2-1, with a weak D call TRBD2 (5 bases). V was pared by 3 bases and J by 8 bases, with 11 bases between. The CDR3 is 13 residues long. CDR1 and CDR2 (germline): LNHDA, SQIVND (reference sequence). In DNA form, the CDR3 reads TGTGCCAGTAGTATCGTAGGCGGGCATGAGCAGTTCTTC. This encodes CASSIVGGHEQFF.

This chain connects TRBV30 to TRBJ1-5; 9 bases line up with TRBD1. Germline trimming cut 2 bases from V and 4 bases from J; bases unmatched to any gene: 6. CDR1 and CDR2 (germline): GTSNPN, SVGIG (reference sequence). This CDR3 has 15 amino acids. CDR3 nucleotide sequence: TGTGCCTGGAGTACACCGGGACAGGGAAATCAGCCCCAGCATTTT. Protein product: CAWSTPGQGNQPQHF.

For the CDR3, the DNA is TGTGCCAGCAGTGCGTGGGACAGGGGAGGGGAGCAGTACTTC. As protein: CASSAWDRGGEQYF. The rearrangement uses TRBV6-1 and TRBJ2-7; 10 nucleotides match TRBD1. The ends lost 4 bases at V and 7 bases at J; junction bases unmatched: 7. CDR3 length: 14 amino acids. Germline V gene data show CDR1 as MNHNS and CDR2 as SASEGT.